This entry concerns a single T cell receptor (beta chain). Its antigen remains unidentified. No much larger clone exists at a distance of one base, and base qualities are not known. The sample contains more than one DNA sequence encoding this CDR3. TCRbeta CDR3 regions were amplified from genomic DNA by means of the immunoSEQ Assay, a bias-controlled multiplex PCR. Per the source publication's procedure: The number of nucleated cells in each sample was estimated by amplification of reference gene primers within the assay. Sequence reads were collapsed and filtered to measure the absolute abundance of every unique TCRbeta CDR3 rearrangement. Productive Simpson clonality was computed per sample as the square root of Simpson's diversity index over productive rearrangements. TCRdb provides this immuneACCESS table in a form limited to in-frame rearrangements. Some clones are lacking; in checked studies, under half of them reflect an unresolved V gene, and why the rest are absent is not known. V, J and clone size reflect that table, while D and trimming were determined from the DNA. The sample table shows tens of thousands of clones, and 88% are seen once. Around 8.6% of the sample is in the top ten clones.

The data were taken from a study of blood T cell repertoires in COVID-19 (dated by TCRdb to about 2020). Looking at the study overall: Samples covering the acute and convalescent phases of COVID-19 were provided by collaborators in the United States, Italy and Spain. Where available, HLA class I and class II types were obtained from metadata supplied by the sample provider rather than from assay-based typing. The material from the prospective study consisted of cDNA or gDNA derived from T cells, B-cell-depleted T cells, or PBMCs. Subjects who had been exposed to COVID-19, were actively infected with it, or had recovered from it provided the deeply sampled blood TCRbeta repertoires that made up the dataset. A de-identified subject ID, COVID-19 status, age in years and sex were almost always included in the sample metadata. Samples were obtained from the ongoing ImmuneRACE study (first 160 participants) and from over 1,000 subjects provided by 6 global collaborators. The repertoires were made available in a free public database intended to serve as a resource for research on the immune response to SARS-CoV-2. Results and caveats for the whole study, not just this receptor: The quantity of clinical and demographic metadata differed by source and by participant and was supplied without curation.

The cysteine opens and the phenylalanine closes a CDR3 of 12 amino acids. Only the CDR3 DNA is retained, 36 bases long and in frame from the first base. Clipping removes 9 bases from V and 7 bases from J, with 7 as the unmatched junction base count. Via the germline V gene, CDR1 is LGHNT and CDR2 FRNRAP. Each collaborating institution followed its own protocols to collect whole blood in K2EDTA tubes. For TCRbeta analysis, collaborators shipped samples as frozen whole blood, isolated PBMCs, or DNA extracted from either of those sample types. The sequence came from a man aged 50 or older with acute or convalescent COVID-19. The V gene is TRBV12-5 and the J gene is TRBJ2-7; 9 bases in the middle match TRBD1. The sequenced sample was peripheral blood. The DNA sequence is TGTGCTAGCGCTTGGGACAGGGCTGAGCAGTACTTC. The resulting protein is CASAWDRAEQYF.